These T cell receptor beta chains were read from a single sample in a study of shared clonotypes between healthy human individuals. Assay used: immunoSEQ multiplex PCR; TCRdb lists only in-frame clones, some missing. The sample yields over a million clones, roughly 96% seen once. The source material was naive CD4+ T cells sorted from blood. Source of these receptors: a man aged 30 to 39 in good health. CDR3s include the opening cysteine and the closing phenylalanine or tryptophan. The D gene is left open where the match is weak. Clone size is not always given. Where it is, it says once, few, many or a class for expanded clones.

TGTGCCAGCAGTGACCTAGGACAGGGCCCTTCAGGAGATACGCAGTATTTT	CASSDLGQGPSGDTQYF	TRBJ2-3	.	TRBV25-1	TRBD1
TGTGCCAGCAGTTACTGGGGGCGAAACACTGAAGCTTTCTTT	CASSYWGRNTEAFF	TRBJ1-1	.	TRBV6-6	.
TGCGCCAGCAGCTTAGACAGGGACGGGAAGAACACTGAAGCTTTCTTT	CASSLDRDGKNTEAFF	TRBJ1-1	.	TRBV5-1	TRBD1
TGCGCCAGCAGCCCCGGACTAGCGGCCGATACGCAGTATTTT	CASSPGLAADTQYF	TRBJ2-3	.	TRBV5-1	TRBD2
TGTGCCAGCAGTTTAATCGCTAGCTTCGAGCAGTACTTC	CASSLIASFEQYF	TRBJ2-7	once	TRBV28	.
TGTGCCAGCGAGCCGGGGGTGGTCAAAAACATTCAGTACTTC	CASEPGVVKNIQYF	TRBJ2-4	.	TRBV28	.
TGTGCCAGCAGACGTACAGGGGGGTTCACTGAAGCTTTCTTT	CASRRTGGFTEAFF	TRBJ1-1	.	TRBV28	TRBD1
TGTGCCAGCAGCTCCCGCCAGACCGGCTATGGCTACACCTTC	CASSSRQTGYGYTF	TRBJ1-2	.	TRBV7-8	.
TGTGCCAGCAGCTTAGAACGGGTCTCCTACGAGCAGTACTTC	CASSLERVSYEQYF	TRBJ2-7	.	TRBV7-2	.
TGTGCCAGCAGTGTAGCCCGGGAGAGGGGTGAGCAGTTCTTC	CASSVARERGEQFF	TRBJ2-1	.	TRBV7-2	.
TGTGCCAGCAGCCAAGCTTCAGGACCGGCTGGAGAGCAGTACTTC	CASSQASGPAGEQYF	TRBJ2-7	.	TRBV14	.
TGTGCCAGCAGCTCTGGGGAGGTTCCCACAGATACGCAGTATTTT	CASSSGEVPTDTQYF	TRBJ2-3	once	TRBV7-9	.
TGTGCCAGCAGCCCAAGGGGGCGTGTTGGAGGGGAGCAGTTCTTC	CASSPRGRVGGEQFF	TRBJ2-1	.	TRBV14	.
TGTGCCAGCAGTTTAACGGGACTAGCGGGATACGAGCAGTACTTC	CASSLTGLAGYEQYF	TRBJ2-7	.	TRBV27	TRBD2
TGCGCCAGCAGTGAGTCTGGACTAGCGGGAGGGCGGACCTACAATGAGCAGTTCTTC	CASSESGLAGGRTYNEQFF	TRBJ2-1	once	TRBV10-1	TRBD2
TGTGCCACCAGCACCCCGGAGGGGGGGACTGAAGCTTTCTTT	CATSTPEGGTEAFF	TRBJ1-1	.	TRBV15	.
TGTGCCAGCAGCTTACGAACAGGGGTAGTGTATGAGCAGTTCTTC	CASSLRTGVVYEQFF	TRBJ2-1	.	TRBV5-6	TRBD1
TGTGCCAGTAGTAAGGGGGCGGAGGGGGCCAACGTCCTGACTTTC	CASSKGAEGANVLTF	TRBJ2-6	.	TRBV19	TRBD1
TGTGCCAGCAGCCCTTTCGCGGGAGGGAACAATGAGCAGTTCTTC	CASSPFAGGNNEQFF	TRBJ2-1	.	TRBV5-6	TRBD2
TGTGCCAGCAAAGGCAGCTCAAATACCTACACCGGGGAGCTGTTTTTT	CASKGSSNTYTGELFF	TRBJ2-2	.	TRBV28	.
TGTGCCAGTAAGAGGGGCGCGGGCACCGGGGAGCTGTTTTTT	CASKRGAGTGELFF	TRBJ2-2	.	TRBV19	.
TGTGGCGAGAGGGAGTTGTATCATGAGCAGTTCTTC	CGERELYHEQFF	TRBJ2-1	.	TRBV11-2	.
TGTGCCAGCAGCCCTCGACTAGCGGGTATTAATGAGCAGTTCTTC	CASSPRLAGINEQFF	TRBJ2-1	.	TRBV14	TRBD2
TGTGCCAGCAGCCTATACACAGATACGCAGTATTTT	CASSLYTDTQYF	TRBJ2-3	.	TRBV9	.
TGTGCCAGCAGCTTGCCCGGGGGGGTAGGAACCGGGGAGCTGTTTTTT	CASSLPGGVGTGELFF	TRBJ2-2	.	TRBV7-2	TRBD2
TGTGCCACCAGCAGGGACCTCTTAGAGCTTGGGTTCTTC	CATSRDLLELGFF	TRBJ2-1	once	TRBV15	.
TGTGCCATCAGTGTAACAGGGTATGAAAAACTGTTTTTT	CAISVTGYEKLFF	TRBJ1-4	.	TRBV10-3	.
TGCGCCAGCAGCACAGGGGGCGGAGCAGATACGCAGTATTTT	CASSTGGGADTQYF	TRBJ2-3	.	TRBV5-1	TRBD1
TGCAGCGTCACCTTCTTATTGACAGTCAGCAGTTACAATGAGCAGTTCTTC	CSVTFLLTVSSYNEQFF	TRBJ2-1	.	TRBV29-1	.